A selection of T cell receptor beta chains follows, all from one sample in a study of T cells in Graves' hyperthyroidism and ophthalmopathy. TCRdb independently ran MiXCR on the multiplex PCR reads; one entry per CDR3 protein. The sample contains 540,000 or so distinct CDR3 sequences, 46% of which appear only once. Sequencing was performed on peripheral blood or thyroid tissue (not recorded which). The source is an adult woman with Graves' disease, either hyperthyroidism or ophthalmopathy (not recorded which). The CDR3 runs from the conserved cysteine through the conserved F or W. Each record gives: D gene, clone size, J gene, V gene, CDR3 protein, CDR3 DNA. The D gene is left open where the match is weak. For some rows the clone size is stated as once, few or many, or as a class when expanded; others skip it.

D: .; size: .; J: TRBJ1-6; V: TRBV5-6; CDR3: CASSWTIGTGDSPLHF; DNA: TGTGCCAGCAGCTGGACCATCGGGACTGGGGATTCACCCCTCCACTTT
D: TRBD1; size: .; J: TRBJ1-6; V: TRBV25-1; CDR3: CANPGTGYSPLHF; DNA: TGTGCTAACCCGGGGACAGGTTATTCACCCCTCCACTTT
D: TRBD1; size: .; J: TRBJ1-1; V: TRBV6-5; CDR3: CASSSAGGGDTEAFF; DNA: TGTGCCAGCAGTTCCGCAGGGGGTGGGGACACTGAAGCTTTCTTT
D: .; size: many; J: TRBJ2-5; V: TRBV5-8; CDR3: CASSLDSEQETQYF; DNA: TGTGCCAGCAGCCTGGACAGTGAGCAAGAGACCCAGTACTTC
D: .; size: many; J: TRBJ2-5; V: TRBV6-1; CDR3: CASSGHGARLGTQYF; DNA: TGTGCCAGCAGTGGCCATGGGGCCCGGCTAGGGACCCAGTACTTC
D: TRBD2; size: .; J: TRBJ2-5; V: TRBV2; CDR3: CASSYGTAGGETQYF; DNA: TGTGCCAGCAGTTACGGGACAGCGGGGGGGGAGACCCAGTACTTC
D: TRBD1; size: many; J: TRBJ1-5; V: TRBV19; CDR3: CASRYGTGNNQPQHF; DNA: TGTGCCAGTAGGTATGGGACAGGGAACAATCAGCCCCAGCATTTT
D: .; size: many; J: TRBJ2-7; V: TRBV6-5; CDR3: CASSSARGSVYEQYF; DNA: TGTGCCAGCAGTTCCGCTCGTGGGAGTGTCTACGAGCAGTACTTC
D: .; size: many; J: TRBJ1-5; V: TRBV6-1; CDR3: CASSVRGGGNQPQHF; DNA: TGTGCCAGCAGTGTTAGGGGAGGCGGCAATCAGCCCCAGCATTTT
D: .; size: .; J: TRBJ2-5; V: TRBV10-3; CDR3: CAISESGRTQYF; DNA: TGTGCCATCAGTGAGTCGGGACGGACCCAGTACTTC
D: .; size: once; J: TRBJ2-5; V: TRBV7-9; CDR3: CASRGGGPQETQYF; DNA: TGTGCCAGCAGAGGTGGAGGTCCCCAAGAGACCCAGTACTTC
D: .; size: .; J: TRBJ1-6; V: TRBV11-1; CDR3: CASRASPLHF; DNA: TGTGCCAGCAGGGCATCACCCCTCCACTTT
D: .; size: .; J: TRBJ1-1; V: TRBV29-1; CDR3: CSVRTGWTEAFF; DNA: TGCAGCGTCCGAACGGGTTGGACTGAAGCTTTCTTT
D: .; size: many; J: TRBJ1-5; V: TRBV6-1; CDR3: CASSVLGSQPQHF; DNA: TGTGCCAGCAGTGTATTAGGGAGCCAGCCCCAGCATTTT
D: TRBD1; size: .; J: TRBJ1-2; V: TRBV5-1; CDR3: CASRSDRGGGYGYTF; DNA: TGCGCCAGCAGATCAGACAGGGGCGGCGGCTATGGCTACACCTTC
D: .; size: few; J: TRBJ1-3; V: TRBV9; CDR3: CASSPKTGSGNTIYF; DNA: TGTGCCAGCAGCCCTAAGACAGGCTCTGGAAACACCATATATTTT
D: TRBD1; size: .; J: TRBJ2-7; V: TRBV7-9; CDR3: CASSLAGDRGYEQYF; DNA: TGTGCCAGCAGCTTAGCAGGCGACAGGGGGTACGAGCAGTACTTC
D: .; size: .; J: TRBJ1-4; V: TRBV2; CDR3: CASSEEQTEKLFF; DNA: TGTGCCAGCAGTGAGGAACAGACGGAAAAACTGTTTTTT
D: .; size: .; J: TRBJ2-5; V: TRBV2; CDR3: CASSDAGNQETQYF; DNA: TGTGCCAGCAGTGACGCGGGGAACCAAGAGACCCAGTACTTC
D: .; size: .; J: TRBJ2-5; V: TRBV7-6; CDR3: CASTDQGKTQYF; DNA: TGTGCCAGCACCGACCAGGGGAAGACCCAGTACTTC
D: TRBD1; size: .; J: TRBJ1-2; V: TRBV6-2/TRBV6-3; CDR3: CASRANRQGSYGYTF; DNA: TGTGCCAGCAGAGCCAATAGACAGGGCTCCTATGGCTACACCTTC
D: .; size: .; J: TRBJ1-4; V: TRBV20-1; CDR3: CSLQGRREKLFF; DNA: TGCAGCCTACAGGGTCGGCGGGAAAAACTGTTTTTT
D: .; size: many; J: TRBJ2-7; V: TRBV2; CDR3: CASRGRERWSGEQYF; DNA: TGTGCCAGCAGAGGTAGGGAGCGCTGGTCGGGCGAGCAGTACTTC
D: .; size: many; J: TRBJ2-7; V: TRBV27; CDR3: CASSWAGASSYEQYF; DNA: TGTGCCAGCAGTTGGGCAGGGGCTTCTTCCTACGAGCAGTACTTC
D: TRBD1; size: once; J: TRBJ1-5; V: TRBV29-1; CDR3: CSGWPMRTGDSNQPQHF; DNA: TGCAGCGGCTGGCCCATGAGGACAGGGGATAGCAATCAGCCCCAGCATTTT
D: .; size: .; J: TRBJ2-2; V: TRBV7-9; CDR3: CASTMTLRQLDYTWELFF; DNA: TGTGCCAGCACCATGACTTTGAGGCAGCTAGACTACACCTGGGAGCTGTTTTTT
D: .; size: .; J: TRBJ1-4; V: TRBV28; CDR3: CASSFPGQEVEKLFF; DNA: TGTGCCAGCAGTTTCCCGGGGCAGGAGGTTGAAAAACTGTTTTTT
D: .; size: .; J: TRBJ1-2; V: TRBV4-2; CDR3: CASSQDREANYGYTF; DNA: TGTGCCAGCAGCCAAGATCGCGAAGCTAACTATGGCTACACCTTC
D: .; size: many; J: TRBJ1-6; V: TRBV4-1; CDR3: CASSQRPDFLPLHF; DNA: TGCGCCAGCAGCCAACGGCCCGATTTTTTACCCCTCCACTTT
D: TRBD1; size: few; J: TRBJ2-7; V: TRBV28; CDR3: CASKRQGEAYEQYF; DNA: TGTGCCAGCAAGCGACAGGGGGAGGCCTACGAGCAGTACTTC
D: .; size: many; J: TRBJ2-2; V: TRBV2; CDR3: CASTEGWAGELFF; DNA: TGTGCCAGCACCGAGGGTTGGGCTGGGGAGCTGTTTTTT
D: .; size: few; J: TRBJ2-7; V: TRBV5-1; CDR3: CASSPSTGSYEQYF; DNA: TGCGCCAGCAGCCCTTCGACAGGCTCCTACGAGCAGTACTTC
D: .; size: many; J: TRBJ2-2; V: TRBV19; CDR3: CAGSQGGSGELFF; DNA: TGTGCCGGCTCCCAGGGGGGAAGCGGGGAGCTGTTTTTT
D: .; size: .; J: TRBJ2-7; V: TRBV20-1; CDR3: CSAVPWTYSNQPQQYF; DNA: TGCAGTGCCGTTCCTTGGACCTATAGCAATCAGCCCCAGCAGTACTTC
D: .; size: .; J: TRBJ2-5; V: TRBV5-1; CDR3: CASSFRTLETQYF; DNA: TGCGCCAGCAGCTTTCGAACTTTGGAGACCCAGTACTTC
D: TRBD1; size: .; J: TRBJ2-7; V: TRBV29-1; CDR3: CSVRTGGLAYEQYF; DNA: TGCAGCGTGCGGACAGGGGGCCTAGCCTACGAGCAGTACTTC
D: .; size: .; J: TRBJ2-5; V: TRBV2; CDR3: CASSVVGNTGETQYF; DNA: TGTGCCAGCAGCGTAGTCGGAAACACCGGGGAGACCCAGTACTTC
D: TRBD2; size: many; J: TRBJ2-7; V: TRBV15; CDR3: CATSGKRVGGEQYF; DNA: TGTGCCACCAGCGGAAAAAGAGTGGGAGGGGAGCAGTACTTC
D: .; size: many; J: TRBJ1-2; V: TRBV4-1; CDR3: CASSQVAASPTF; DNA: TGCGCCAGCAGCCAAGTGGCCGCTTCGCCCACCTTC
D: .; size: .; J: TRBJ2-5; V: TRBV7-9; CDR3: CASSQEPGGTRQTQYF; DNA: TGCGCCAGCAGCCAAGAGCCGGGGGGCACCCGGCAGACCCAGTACTTC
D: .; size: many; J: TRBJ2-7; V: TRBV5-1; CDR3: CASSARILRLAPSYEQYF; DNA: TGCGCCAGCAGCGCAAGAATACTTAGACTTGCACCATCCTACGAGCAGTACTTC
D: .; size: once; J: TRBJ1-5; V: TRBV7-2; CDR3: CASNLVAGAGEHF; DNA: TGTGCCAGCAATCTCGTGGCGGGAGCAGGGGAGCATTTT
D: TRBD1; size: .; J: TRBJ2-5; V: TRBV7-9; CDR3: CASSLAPGQGTQYF; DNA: TGTGCCAGCAGCTTAGCCCCGGGACAGGGGACCCAGTACTTC
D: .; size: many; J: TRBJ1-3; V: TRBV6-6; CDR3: CASNRGRSSGNTIYF; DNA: TGTGCCAGCAACCGTGGGAGAAGCTCTGGAAACACCATATATTTT
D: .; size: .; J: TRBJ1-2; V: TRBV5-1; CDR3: CASSLGAGRDYGYTF; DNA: TGCGCCAGCAGCTTGGGGGCAGGGCGGGACTATGGCTACACCTTC
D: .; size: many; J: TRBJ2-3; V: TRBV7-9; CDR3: CASSLSAGTDTQYF; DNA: TGTGCCAGCAGCTTAAGCGCAGGCACAGATACGCAGTATTTT
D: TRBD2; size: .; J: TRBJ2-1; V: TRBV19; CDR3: CASSTLAGGINEQFF; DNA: TGTGCCAGTAGTACACTAGCGGGAGGGATAAATGAGCAGTTCTTC
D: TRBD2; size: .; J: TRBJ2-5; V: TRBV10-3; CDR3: CASLGTSGSGTFQETQYF; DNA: TGTGCCAGCCTCGGGACTAGCGGGAGTGGGACCTTCCAAGAGACCCAGTACTTC
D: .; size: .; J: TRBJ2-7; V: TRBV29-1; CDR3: CSVVRLAGPSPYEQYF; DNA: TGCAGCGTAGTCAGACTTGCGGGACCCAGTCCTTACGAGCAGTACTTC
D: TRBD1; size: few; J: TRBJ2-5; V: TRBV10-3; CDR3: CAISEVGQGTETQYF; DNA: TGTGCCATCAGTGAGGTGGGACAGGGGACAGAGACCCAGTACTTC
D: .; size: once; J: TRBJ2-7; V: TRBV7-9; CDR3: CASSHFRAHEQYF; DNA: TGTGCCAGCAGCCACTTCAGGGCCCACGAGCAGTACTTC
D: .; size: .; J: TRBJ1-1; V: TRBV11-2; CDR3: CASNASREARTFF; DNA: TGTGCCAGCAACGCTAGCAGAGAGGCCAGAACTTTCTTT
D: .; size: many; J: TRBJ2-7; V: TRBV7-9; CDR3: CASSLGSRTLEQYF; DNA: TGTGCCAGCAGCTTAGGTTCCCGGACTCTCGAGCAGTACTTC